The following is a TCR beta chain sequence with its context. This CDR3 has 14 amino acids. V was clipped by 3 bases and J by 4 bases, with 13 bases between them. The germline CDR1 and CDR2 sequences are SGDLS and YYNGEE. This sample was included in a study of cytomegalovirus exposure and HLA in healthy donors. Assay used: immunoSEQ multiplex PCR; TCRdb lists only in-frame clones, some missing. The sample includes approximately 300,000 clones, roughly 87% seen only once; the top ten take about 1%. The study drew the donors from its approximately 120-subject validation cohort, separate from the approximately 700-subject first cohort.

The sample consisted of PBMCs. This chain uses TRBV9 with TRBJ2-5; D unresolved. The sequence derives from a woman aged 25 to 39 in good health and CMV-seropositive. CDR3 sequence: CASSGISFGETQYF. In nucleotides, the CDR3 is TGTGCCAGCAGCGGGATAAGCTTTGGAGAGACCCAGTACTTC.